This TCR beta chain came from a study of metastatic and nonmetastatic thyroid tumors. Study overall: The study looked at repertoires side by side in blood and in tumor or nodule tissue from malignant and benign thyroid patients.

This clone was observed many times. This CDR3 contains 13 residues. Trimming removed 4 bases from V and 8 bases from J; junction bases left unmatched: 6. In germline, CDR1 is SGHRS, CDR2 YFSETQ. No patient had received any treatment before thyroid surgery. Original processing methods: Clinicopathological groups differed in CDR3, with these differences serving to build a distant-metastasis classifier for papillary thyroid cancer. TCRdb reprocessed the PCR reads using MiXCR. The V and J calls were not made by the authors but by TCRdb's processing. The sample lists under 55,000 clones, approximately 17% occurring once.

The V and J genes are TRBV5-1 and TRBJ1-2; TRBD1 matches 9 bases. This TCR was sampled from a female donor with papillary thyroid cancer or a benign thyroid nodule (not recorded which). Some clones in this sample may be carry-over from other donors' samples. Sequencing was performed on blood. The CDR3 nucleotides read TGCGCCAGCAGCGTCCGGACAGGGGAAGGCTACACCTTC. It yields the protein CASSVRTGEGYTF.